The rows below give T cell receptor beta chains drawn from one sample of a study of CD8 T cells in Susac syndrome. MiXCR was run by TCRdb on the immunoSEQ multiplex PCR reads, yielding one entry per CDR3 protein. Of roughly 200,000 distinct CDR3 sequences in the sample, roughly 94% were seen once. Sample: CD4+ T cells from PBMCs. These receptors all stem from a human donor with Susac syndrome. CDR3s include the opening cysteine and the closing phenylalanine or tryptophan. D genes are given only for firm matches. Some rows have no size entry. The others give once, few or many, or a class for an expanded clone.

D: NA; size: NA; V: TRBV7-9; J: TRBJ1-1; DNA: TGTGCCAGCAGCTGGGGGTTGGGTGAAGCTTTCTTT; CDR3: CASSWGLGEAFF
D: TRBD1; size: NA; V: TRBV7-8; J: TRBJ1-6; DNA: TGTGCCAGCAGCTTAGTCCCAAGACAGGGAGACAATTCACCCCTCCACTTT; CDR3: CASSLVPRQGDNSPLHF
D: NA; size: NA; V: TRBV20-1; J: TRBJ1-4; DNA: TGCAGTGCTAGAAGGCTCGGGGCGTCGAGTAATGAAAAACTGTTTTTT; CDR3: CSARRLGASSNEKLFF
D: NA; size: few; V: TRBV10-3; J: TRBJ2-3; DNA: TGTGCCATCAGTGGTACCACAGATACGCAGTATTTT; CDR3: CAISGTTDTQYF
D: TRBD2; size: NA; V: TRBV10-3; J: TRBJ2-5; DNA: TGTGCCATCAGTCTGGCGGGGGGGCCGGAAGAGACCCAGTACTTC; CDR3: CAISLAGGPEETQYF
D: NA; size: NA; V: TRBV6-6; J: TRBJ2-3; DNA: TGTGCCAGCAGTTACAGGTCTCGGGGTACAGATACGCAGTATTTT; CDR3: CASSYRSRGTDTQYF
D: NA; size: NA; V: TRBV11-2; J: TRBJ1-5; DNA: TGTGCCAGCAGCTTAGATGGGGGTAGAGGGGATCAGCCCCAGCATTTT; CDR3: CASSLDGGRGDQPQHF
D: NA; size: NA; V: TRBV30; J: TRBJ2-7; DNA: TGTGCCTACCGGGAGAGGTCGGGAACATTCTCCTACGAGCAGTACTTC; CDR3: CAYRERSGTFSYEQYF
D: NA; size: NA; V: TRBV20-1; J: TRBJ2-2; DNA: TGCAGTGCTAGACTCCAATATGCCGGGGAGCTGTTTTTT; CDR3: CSARLQYAGELFF
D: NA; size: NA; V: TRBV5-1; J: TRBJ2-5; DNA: TGCGCCAGCAGCTTGGTCACGCAAGAGACCCAGTACTTC; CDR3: CASSLVTQETQYF
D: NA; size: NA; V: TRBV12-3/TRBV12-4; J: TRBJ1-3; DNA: TGTGCCAGCAGTTTTAGCCGCCCCACTGGAAACACCATATATTTT; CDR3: CASSFSRPTGNTIYF
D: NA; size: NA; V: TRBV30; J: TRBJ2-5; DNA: TGTGCCTGGAGTGTACTGGAGACCCAGTACTTC; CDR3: CAWSVLETQYF
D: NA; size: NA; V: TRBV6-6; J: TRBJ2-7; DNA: TGTGCCAGCGGGTCCTACGAGCAGTACTTC; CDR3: CASGSYEQYF
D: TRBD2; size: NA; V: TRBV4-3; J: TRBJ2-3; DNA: TGCGCCAGCAGCCAAGAGGCTAGCGGGGAGGAGAATACGCAGTATTTT; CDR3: CASSQEASGEENTQYF
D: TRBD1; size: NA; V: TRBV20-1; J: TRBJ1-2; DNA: TGCAGTGCTAGATCAGCAAGACAGGGGAACTATGGCTACACCTTC; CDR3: CSARSARQGNYGYTF
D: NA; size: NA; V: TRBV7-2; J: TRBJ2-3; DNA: TGTGCCAGCAGCTTATTCGGCGGGGGCACAGATACGCAGTATTTT; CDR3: CASSLFGGGTDTQYF
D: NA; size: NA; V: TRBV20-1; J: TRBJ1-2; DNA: TGCAGTGCTAGCAACCCAGAGGGGGGAACTAACTATGGCTACACCTTC; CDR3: CSASNPEGGTNYGYTF
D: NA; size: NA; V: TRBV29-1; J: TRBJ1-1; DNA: TGCAGCGTGCGCGGGAATCCGAACACTGAAGCTTTCTTT; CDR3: CSVRGNPNTEAFF
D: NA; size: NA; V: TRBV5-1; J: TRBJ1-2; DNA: TGCGCCAGCAGCTTGGATCCAGGAGACTATGGCTACACCTTC; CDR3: CASSLDPGDYGYTF
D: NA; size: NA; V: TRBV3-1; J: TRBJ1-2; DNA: TGTGCCAGCAGCCGGAGGGGGTCGGGGGACTATGGCTACACCTTC; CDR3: CASSRRGSGDYGYTF
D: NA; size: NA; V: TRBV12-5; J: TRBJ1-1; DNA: TGTGCTAGTGGTTTGGTACTGGGGTTGGGGACTGAAGCTTTCTTT; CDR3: CASGLVLGLGTEAFF
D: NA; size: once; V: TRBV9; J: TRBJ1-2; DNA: TGTGCCAGCAGCGTAGCTCTGGGTGACTATGGCTACACCTTC; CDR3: CASSVALGDYGYTF
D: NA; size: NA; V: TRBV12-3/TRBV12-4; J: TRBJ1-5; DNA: TGTGCCAGCAGCGACAGGCTAAATCAGCCCCAGCATTTT; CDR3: CASSDRLNQPQHF
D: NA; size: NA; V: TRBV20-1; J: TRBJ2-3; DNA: TGCAGTGCTAGAGCAACTCCGGGACGATACTCAGATACGCAGTATTTT; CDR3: CSARATPGRYSDTQYF
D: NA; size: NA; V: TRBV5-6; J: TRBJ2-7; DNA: TGTGCCAGCAGCTTGGTACAGGGGAGGGGAGAGCAGTACTTC; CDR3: CASSLVQGRGEQYF
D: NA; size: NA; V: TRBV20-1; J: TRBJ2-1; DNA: TGCAGTGCCCCTGACCCAGGCCGGTCCTACAATGAGCAGTTCTTC; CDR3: CSAPDPGRSYNEQFF
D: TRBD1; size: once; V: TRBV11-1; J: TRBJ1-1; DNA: TGTGCCAGCAGCACGGGACAGTGGAACACTGAAGCTTTCTTT; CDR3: CASSTGQWNTEAFF
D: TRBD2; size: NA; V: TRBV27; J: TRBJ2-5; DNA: TGTGCCAGCAGTTCCCCTAGGGAGGGAGAGACCCAGTACTTC; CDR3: CASSSPREGETQYF
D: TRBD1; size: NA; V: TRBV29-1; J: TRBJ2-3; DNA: TGCAGCGTTGAACAAGACAGGGCTGGAGATACGCAGTATTTT; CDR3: CSVEQDRAGDTQYF
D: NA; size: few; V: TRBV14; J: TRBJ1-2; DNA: TGTGCCAGCAGCCAAGTCAACTATGGCTACACCTTC; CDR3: CASSQVNYGYTF
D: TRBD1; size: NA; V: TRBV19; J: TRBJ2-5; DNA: TGTGCCAGTAGACCTGCAGACAGGGCCAAAGAGACCCAGTACTTC; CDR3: CASRPADRAKETQYF
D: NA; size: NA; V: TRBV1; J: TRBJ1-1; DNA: TGCACCAGCAGCCACCGTATTGGACAGGGGAACACTGAAGCTTTCTTT; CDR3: CTSSHRIGQGNTEAFF
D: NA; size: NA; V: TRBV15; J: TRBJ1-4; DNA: TGTGCCACCAGCAGAGACACCACAAAGGTCGCTGAAAAACTGTTTTTT; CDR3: CATSRDTTKVAEKLFF
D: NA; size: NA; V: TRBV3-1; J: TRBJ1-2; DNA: TGTGCCAGCAGCCTACTATCGACGGTGTATGGCTACACCTTC; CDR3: CASSLLSTVYGYTF
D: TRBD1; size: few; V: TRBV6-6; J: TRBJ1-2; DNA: TGTGCCAGCAGTCCTACAGGGGTAGGAGGCTACACCTTC; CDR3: CASSPTGVGGYTF
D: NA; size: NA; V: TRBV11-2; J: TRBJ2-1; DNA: TGTGCCAGCAGCTTAATGTTATCCCCTAGATCCAGTGAGCAGTTCTTC; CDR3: CASSLMLSPRSSEQFF
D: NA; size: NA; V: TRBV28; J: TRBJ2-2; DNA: TGTGCCAGCAGTTTACCGGGGGTGAACACCGGGGAGCTGTTTTTT; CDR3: CASSLPGVNTGELFF
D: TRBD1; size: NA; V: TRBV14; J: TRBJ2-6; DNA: TGTGCCAGCAGCCAGTACAGGGGGGAGAGAGGGGCCAACGTCCTGACTTTC; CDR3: CASSQYRGERGANVLTF
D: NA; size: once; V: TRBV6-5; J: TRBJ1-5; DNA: TGTGCCAGCAGTTCTGAACGGGGCAATCAGCCCCAGCATTTT; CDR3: CASSSERGNQPQHF
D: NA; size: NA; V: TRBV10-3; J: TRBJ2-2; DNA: TGTGCCATCAAGCAGGGGACCGGGGAGCTGTTTTTT; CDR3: CAIKQGTGELFF
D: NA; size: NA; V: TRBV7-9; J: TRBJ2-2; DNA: TGTGCCAGCCCCTCGGAAGGGGGGGCCGACACCGGGGAGCTGTTTTTT; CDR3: CASPSEGGADTGELFF
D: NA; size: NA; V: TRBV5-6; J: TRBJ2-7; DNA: TGTGCCAGCAGCTTCAGGGCGAGGGACGAGCAGTACTTC; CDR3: CASSFRARDEQYF